What follows is one TCR beta chain and its context. Per the authors' pipeline: Estimation of nucleated cell counts relied on the amplification of reference gene primers. Method: immunoSEQ multiplex PCR; TCRdb's copy keeps in-frame clones and lacks some. The V and J calls and clone size were taken over from that table, and D and trimming were inferred from the DNA. Seen here are under 150,000 clones, around 76% observed once, and the top ten hold under 15%. The sample originates from a study of blood T cell repertoires in COVID-19. Study summary: Acute and convalescent COVID-19 specimens originated in the United States, Italy and Spain. Nucleic acid was either cDNA or gDNA, and it came from T cells, B-cell-depleted T cells, or PBMCs.

The CDR3 has 16 residues. Germline loops: CDR1 SGDLS, CDR2 YYNGEE. Between the trimmed V and J ends, which lost 0 bases and 8 bases, there was a span of 17 bases. The sequenced sample was peripheral blood. This receptor was obtained from an elderly man with acute or convalescent COVID-19. The J gene is TRBJ1-4, the V gene TRBV9; possible D gene TRBD1, 6 bases. The CDR3: CASSVGFAGAQEKLFF. CDR3 in DNA: TGTGCCAGCAGCGTAGGCTTTGCAGGGGCACAAGAAAAACTGTTTTTT.